The 3 T cell receptor beta chains in this list originate from one sample, sequenced in a study of T-cell memory formation after mild COVID-19. From the 5' RACE reads, TCRdb called clonotypes with MiXCR, one entry per CDR3 protein. Of under 400,000 distinct CDR3 sequences in the sample, 25% to 30% were seen once. The sequencing sample was made of PBMCs or a T cell subset sorted from them (not recorded which). These receptors were taken from an adult woman who had mild COVID-19 (a few samples of this study predate the infection). Cell type and time point are not known.

The chain combines TRBV4-2 with TRBJ1-5; 8 bases match TRBD1. This CDR3 comprises 18 residues. The trim removed 0 bases at V and 0 bases at J, leaving 7 bases unmatched. The V gene's germline CDR1 is LGHNA and CDR2 YNFKEQ. This chain's CDR3 is CASSQDPQGAYSNQPQHF. The CDR3 region has the DNA TGTGCCAGCAGCCAAGACCCCCAGGGGGCTTATAGCAATCAGCCCCAGCATTTT.

This clonotype showed up just a few times. The chain carries TRBV3-1 and TRBJ2-7; D is unclear. Germline CDR1 LGHDT, CDR2 YNNKEL (reference sequence). V was trimmed by 0 bases and J by 7 bases, leaving 7 bases between them. The CDR3 spans 12 residues. The CDR3 bases are TGTGCCAGCAGCCAAGATGTGCGGGAGCAGTACTTC. Protein sequence: CASSQDVREQYF.

V and J are TRBV29-1 and TRBJ2-2, with D maybe TRBD1 (5 bases). Trimming pared 7 bases from V and 4 bases from J, leaving 10 bases between. Germline CDR1 reads SQVTM; CDR2 reads ANQGSEA. The CDR3 spans 12 residues. CDR3 in amino acids: CSGARGTGELFF. CDR3 in DNA: TGCAGCGGGGCTAGGGGCACCGGGGAGCTGTTTTTT.